This T cell receptor (beta chain) is drawn from a study of blood T cell repertoires in COVID-19. The germline gives CDR1 LNHDA, CDR2 SQIVND (reference sequence). V was clipped by 5 bases and J by 8 bases, with 12 bases between them. The CDR3 consists of 13 residues. Only in-frame clones appear in the TCRdb table, and some are missing; sequencing was by immunoSEQ multiplex PCR. The sample shows approximately 230,000 clones, 65% to 85% of them seen only once. The sequenced sample was peripheral blood. This clonotype originated in a man aged 80 or over with acute or convalescent COVID-19. V usage is TRBV19 and J usage is TRBJ2-2; D might be TRBD2 (5 bases). The CDR3 nucleotides are TGTGCCAGTAGTGAGGGAGATAAAGGGGAGCTGTTTTTT. Protein sequence: CASSEGDKGELFF.